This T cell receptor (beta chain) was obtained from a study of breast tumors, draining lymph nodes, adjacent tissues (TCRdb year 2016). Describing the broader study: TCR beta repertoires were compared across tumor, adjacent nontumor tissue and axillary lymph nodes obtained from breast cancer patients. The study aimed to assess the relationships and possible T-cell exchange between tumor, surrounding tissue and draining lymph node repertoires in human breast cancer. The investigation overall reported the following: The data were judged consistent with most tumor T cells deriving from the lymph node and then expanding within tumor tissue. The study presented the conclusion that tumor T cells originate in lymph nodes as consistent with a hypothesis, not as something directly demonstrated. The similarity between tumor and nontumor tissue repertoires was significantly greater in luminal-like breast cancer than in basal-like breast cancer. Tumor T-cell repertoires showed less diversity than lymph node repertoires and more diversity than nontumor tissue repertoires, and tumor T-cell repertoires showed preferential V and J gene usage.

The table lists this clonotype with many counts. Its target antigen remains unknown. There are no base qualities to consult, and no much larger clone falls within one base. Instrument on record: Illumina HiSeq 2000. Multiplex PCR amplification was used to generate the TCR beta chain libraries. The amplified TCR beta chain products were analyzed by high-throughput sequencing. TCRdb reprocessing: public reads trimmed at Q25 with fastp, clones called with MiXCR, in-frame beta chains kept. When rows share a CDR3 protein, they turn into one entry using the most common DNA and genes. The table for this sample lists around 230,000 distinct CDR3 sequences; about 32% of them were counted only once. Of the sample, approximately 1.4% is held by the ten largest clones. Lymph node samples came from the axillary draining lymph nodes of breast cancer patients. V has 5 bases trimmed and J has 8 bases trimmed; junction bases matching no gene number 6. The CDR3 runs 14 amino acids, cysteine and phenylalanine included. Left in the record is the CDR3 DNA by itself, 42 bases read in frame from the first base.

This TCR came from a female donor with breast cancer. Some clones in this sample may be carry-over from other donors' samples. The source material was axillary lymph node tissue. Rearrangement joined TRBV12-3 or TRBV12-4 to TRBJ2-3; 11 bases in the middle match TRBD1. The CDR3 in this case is CASSPDRGRATQYF. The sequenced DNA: TGTGCCAGCAGTCCGGACAGGGGGCGGGCTACGCAGTATTTT.